These T cell receptor beta chains were read from a single sample in a study of sequential checkpoint blockade in melanoma. Here immunoSEQ multiplex PCR was the method, and the copy in TCRdb shows in-frame clones only, minus some. The sample contains 15,000 or so clones, around two thirds of which appear only once. The source was CD8+ T cells sorted from blood (inferred from file names), collected from a patient given nivolumab and ipilimumab in sequence. The source of these receptors is a human donor with melanoma. Both conserved end residues are part of each CDR3. The D gene is left open where the match is weak. Clone size, where shown, is once, few, many, or a class for clones that have expanded.

>.|TRBJ2-3|TRBV7-6|TRBD2
TGTGCCAGCAGCTTAGGCGGGGGGAGTCCTACGCAGTATTTT
CASSLGGGSPTQYF
>.|TRBJ1-1|TRBV4-3|.
TGCGCCAGCAGCCAAACAGGGATTACTGAAGCTTTCTTT
CASSQTGITEAFF
>.|TRBJ2-3|TRBV7-2|TRBD2
TGTGCCAGCAGCTCATGGGGCGGGGGAACAGATACGCAGTATTTT
CASSSWGGGTDTQYF
>medium-sized|TRBJ2-7|TRBV7-8|.
TGTGCTTGCCGGGATGACTACGAGCAGTACTTC
CACRDDYEQYF
>.|TRBJ1-5|TRBV27|.
TGTGCCAGCAGTCCACAGGGTTATAGCAATCAGCCCCAGCATTTT
CASSPQGYSNQPQHF
>.|TRBJ2-7|TRBV5-4|TRBD2
TGTGCCAGCAGCTTAGCGGGGAGCTCCTACGAGCAGTACTTC
CASSLAGSSYEQYF
>medium-sized|TRBJ1-2|TRBV13|.
TGTGCCAGCAGCTTAAGCGATCGCAGGGAACACTATGGCTACACCTTC
CASSLSDRREHYGYTF
>.|TRBJ1-5|TRBV6-6|.
TGTGCCAGCATAGACAGAAGGGGCAATCAGCCCCAGCATTTT
CASIDRRGNQPQHF
>.|TRBJ2-7|TRBV10-2|TRBD1
TGCGCCAGCAGTCGGGACAGCTCCTACGAGCAGTACTTC
CASSRDSSYEQYF
>.|TRBJ2-1|TRBV4-3|.
TGCGCCAGCAGCCAAGACGTCGGGGGTTACGGTGAGCAGTTCTTC
CASSQDVGGYGEQFF
>.|TRBJ1-2|TRBV5-1|.
TGCGCCACCCCAAAGGGGGATACCTATGGCTACACCTTC
CATPKGDTYGYTF
>.|TRBJ2-3|TRBV11-2|.
TGTGCCAGCAGTACAGGGACAGATACGCAGTATTTT
CASSTGTDTQYF
>.|TRBJ2-7|TRBV5-4|.
TGTGCCAGCAGCCCAGACGGGGCCTACGAGCAGTACTTC
CASSPDGAYEQYF
>few|TRBJ1-5|TRBV7-9|.
TGTGCCAGCAGCTTAGACAGGGAGGGCGGTCAGCCCCAGCATTTT
CASSLDREGGQPQHF
>.|TRBJ2-1|TRBV11-2|TRBD1
TGTGCCAGCAGTTCAGGTAGGACAGGGTTATACAATGAGCAGTTCTTC
CASSSGRTGLYNEQFF
>.|TRBJ1-4|TRBV5-6|.
TGTGCCAGCAGCCCCACCCGGGCAACTAATGAAAAACTGTTTTTT
CASSPTRATNEKLFF
>.|TRBJ2-2|TRBV27|TRBD1
TGTGCCAGCAACTGGGACAGCAACACCGGGGAGCTGTTTTTT
CASNWDSNTGELFF
>.|TRBJ1-1|TRBV9|TRBD1
TGTGCCAGCAGCGTAGACGGCCAGGGGGCCACTGAAGCTTTCTTT
CASSVDGQGATEAFF
>.|TRBJ1-5|TRBV6-1|TRBD1
TGTGCCAGCACCGGACAGGGGTATAGCAATCAGCCCCAGCATTTT
CASTGQGYSNQPQHF
>.|TRBJ2-1|TRBV5-8|TRBD1
TGTGCCAGCAGCTCGGGACAGAGCTTTTACAATGAGCAGTTCTTC
CASSSGQSFYNEQFF
>few|TRBJ1-3|TRBV27|.
TGTGCCAGCAGTACCACAGGGTCTGGAAACACCATATATTTT
CASSTTGSGNTIYF
>.|TRBJ1-4|TRBV9|.
TGTGCCAGCAAAGGGACAATGAATGAAAAACTGTTTTTT
CASKGTMNEKLFF
>.|TRBJ2-1|TRBV5-1|.
TGCGCCAGCAGTTATAGGGAGGCTGAGCAGTTCTTC
CASSYREAEQFF
>.|TRBJ1-2|TRBV4-2|.
TGTGCCAGCAGCACCGGACTCGGGACATCGCTCAATGGCTACACCTTC
CASSTGLGTSLNGYTF
>.|TRBJ2-3|TRBV5-1|.
TGCGCCAGCAGCTTGGTGCAACGGGTCTTCCGAGATACGCAGTATTTT
CASSLVQRVFRDTQYF
>.|TRBJ1-2|TRBV2|.
TGTGCCAGCAGTGCCGCGGGGGTGGGGGCCGCTAACTATGGCTACACCTTC
CASSAAGVGAANYGYTF
>.|TRBJ2-1|TRBV15|TRBD2
TGTGCCACCAGTAAAGGGAGGGAGGAGCAGTTCTTC
CATSKGREEQFF
>once|TRBJ2-5|TRBV9|.
TGTGCCAGCAGCGTAGCGGGGCAAGAGACCCAGTACTTC
CASSVAGQETQYF
>.|TRBJ2-3|TRBV27|TRBD2
TGTGCCAGCAGGCTAGCGGGGGACCATAGCACAGATACGCAGTATTTT
CASRLAGDHSTDTQYF
>few|TRBJ2-7|TRBV7-3|TRBD2
TGTGCCAGCAGCTCGGGCGGGACTAGCGGGGGTTACTACGAGCAGTACTTC
CASSSGGTSGGYYEQYF
>few|TRBJ1-4|TRBV9|.
TGTGCCAGCAGCTTTGGGCTCCGAGGGGAAAAACTGTTTTTT
CASSFGLRGEKLFF
>few|TRBJ2-5|TRBV18|TRBD2
TGTGCCAGCTCACTCTTAACTGCGGGGGGCTTCCAAGAGACCCAGTACTTC
CASSLLTAGGFQETQYF
>.|TRBJ1-5|TRBV9|TRBD1
TGTGCCAGCAGCGTGGGAGGACAGGATAATCAGCCCCAGCATTTT
CASSVGGQDNQPQHF
>few|TRBJ2-5|TRBV7-9|TRBD2
TGTGCCAGCAGCTTAACTAGCGGGGGCCCTCAAGAGACCCAGTACTTC
CASSLTSGGPQETQYF
>.|TRBJ1-1|TRBV19|TRBD1
TGTGCCAGTAGTAATTACAGGGGGGGAGCTTTCTTT
CASSNYRGGAFF
>.|TRBJ1-4|TRBV7-6|.
TGTGCCAGCAGCATAACGGGGGGGTTCGATGAAAAACTGTTTTTT
CASSITGGFDEKLFF
>.|TRBJ1-4|TRBV27|.
TGTGCCAGCAGTCCTTCGTGGACAGTTCCAAATGAAAAACTGTTTTTT
CASSPSWTVPNEKLFF
>.|TRBJ2-2|TRBV5-5|TRBD1
TGTGCCAGCGCCCCGGGACAGACGAACACCGGGGAGCTGTTTTTT
CASAPGQTNTGELFF
>medium-sized|TRBJ2-1|TRBV5-1|TRBD2
TGCGCCAGCAGCTTGGTCCGGACTAGCGGGGGGGTAAGCTCCTACAATGAGCAGTTCTTC
CASSLVRTSGGVSSYNEQFF
>.|TRBJ2-1|TRBV7-9|TRBD2
TGTGCCAGCAGCCCCGCGGGGGACAATGAGCAGTTCTTC
CASSPAGDNEQFF
>.|TRBJ1-2|TRBV4-2|TRBD1
TGTGCCAGCAGCCCTACACAGGGACAGGGCAACTATGGCTACACCTTC
CASSPTQGQGNYGYTF
>.|TRBJ2-3|TRBV2|.
TGTGCCAGCAGTGAAGGACTAGGATTCTCAGATACGCAGTATTTT
CASSEGLGFSDTQYF
>.|TRBJ2-7|TRBV7-8|TRBD2
TGTGCCAGCAGCCCCAGCGGGAGGGACGACTACGAGCAGTACTTC
CASSPSGRDDYEQYF
>.|TRBJ2-1|TRBV27|.
TGTGCCAGCAGTTTCAGTTACAATGAGCAGTTCTTC
CASSFSYNEQFF
>.|TRBJ2-3|TRBV19|.
TGTGCCAGTAGTATAGATTTGGCAGGGGCGCTTACAGATACGCAGTATTTT
CASSIDLAGALTDTQYF
>.|TRBJ1-4|TRBV5-6|.
TGTGCCAGCAGCTTCGGAGCACATGAAAAACTGTTTTTT
CASSFGAHEKLFF
>.|TRBJ1-4|TRBV5-6|.
TGTGCCAGCAGCGTAGCTTACTTCACAACTAATGAAAAACTGTTTTTT
CASSVAYFTTNEKLFF